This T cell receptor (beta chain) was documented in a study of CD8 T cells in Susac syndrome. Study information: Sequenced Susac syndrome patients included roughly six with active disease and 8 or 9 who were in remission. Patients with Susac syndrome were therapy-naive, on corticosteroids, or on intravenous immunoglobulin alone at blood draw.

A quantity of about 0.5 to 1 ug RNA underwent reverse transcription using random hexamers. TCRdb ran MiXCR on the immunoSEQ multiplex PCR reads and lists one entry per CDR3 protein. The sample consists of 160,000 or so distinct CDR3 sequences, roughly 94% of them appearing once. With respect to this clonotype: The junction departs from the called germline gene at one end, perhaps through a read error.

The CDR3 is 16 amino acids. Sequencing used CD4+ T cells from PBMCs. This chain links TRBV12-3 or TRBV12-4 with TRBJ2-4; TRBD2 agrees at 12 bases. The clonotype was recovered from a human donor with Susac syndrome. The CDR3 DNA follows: TGTGCCAGCAGTTCCTCGACTAGCGGGGGTAAAACCATTCAGTACTTC. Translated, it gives CASSSSTSGGKTIQYF.